Below, one T cell receptor beta chain is given with its context. Its antigen is as yet unknown. Germline values: CDR1 SGHRS, CDR2 YFSETQ. Trimming cost V 4 bases and J 5 bases; bases outside gene matches: 8. The CDR3 extends over 14 amino acids. The method was immunoSEQ multiplex PCR; TCRdb's version includes in-frame clones alone and lacks a portion of them. The sample shows approximately 92,000 clones, 70% to 90% of them seen only once. This entry is derived from a study of T cell responses to AZD1222 COVID-19 vaccine. General study points: Within unmutated variant regions lay the reported targets of nearly half of spike-specific TCRs. When two AZD1222 doses had been given, Spike-specific TCR breadth and depth rose. Just a handful of AZD1222 recipients were seropositive at baseline. CD4 TCRs associated with vaccination spanned spike, dominating at 160-218 and 743-854.

The receptor comes from an adult in good health. The specimen comprised peripheral blood, sampled on day 0 of AZD1222 vaccination. The J gene is TRBJ2-7, the V gene TRBV5-1; 8 nucleotides align to TRBD1. CDR3 DNA sequence: TGCGCCAGCAGCCCTCTGACAGGGGAGAACGAGCAGTACTTC. Translated: CASSPLTGENEQYF.